The following is a T cell receptor (beta chain) sequence with its context. As yet, its antigen is unknown. Clones were read by immunoSEQ multiplex PCR, and TCRdb kept only the in-frame ones, dropping some. The data contain approximately 55,000 clones, approximately 71% of them seen just once; the ten biggest clones take up about 10%. The sample comes from a study of T cell clones after liver transplantation. The overall study: Subjects received no induction therapy and standard immunosuppression until randomization at 12-24 months post-transplant. Patients counted as tolerant after at least one year off all immunosuppression, enzymes not exceeding twice normal. Study-level findings and limits: Compared with third party-reactive sequences, donor-reactive ones declined more, independent of withdrawal success.

Sorting of unstimulated PBMCs yielded separate CD3+CD4+ and CD3+CD8+ fractions. The CDR3 is made up of 17 amino acids. Germline CDR1 MNHEY, CDR2 SMNVEV (reference sequence). The J segment lost 2 bases and the V segment lost 4 bases, leaving 7 bases of the junction unmatched. The genes are TRBV27 and TRBJ2-1; 11 nucleotides align to TRBD2. The TCR was taken from a human patient who received a liver transplant. Some T cells may be provided by the graft donor. Sequenced material: CD4+ T cells from blood, taken around 52 months after liver transplant. Here the CDR3 reads CASSSALAGGTYNEQFF. Here the CDR3 DNA reads TGTGCCAGCAGTTCCGCCCTAGCGGGGGGTACCTACAATGAGCAGTTCTTC.